This entry lists 2 T cell receptor beta chains sequenced from one sample in a study of read filtering for tumor transcriptome and immune sequencing. From 350 to 500 ng of RNA, a library with molecular barcoded alpha/delta and beta/gamma adaptors was made. Using its own MiXCR run on the reads, TCRdb lists one record per CDR3 protein. This sample has about 61,000 distinct CDR3 sequences, with under 20% found just once. The sample consisted of a population of CD138-negative cells sorted from bone marrow. The receptor set was obtained from a donor at least 40 years old with multiple myeloma.

This clonotype was recorded at least ten times. The rearrangement links TRBV20-1 to TRBJ2-7, with 7 nucleotides matching TRBD1. V was pared by 6 bases and J by 1 base, with 9 bases of the junction left unmatched. Germline V gene sequence: CDR1 DFQATT, CDR2 SNEGSKA (reference sequence). This CDR3 contains 14 residues. The CDR3 loop is CSAASLTGSYEQYF. The CDR3 DNA reads TGCAGTGCCGCCTCCCTGACAGGGTCCTACGAGCAGTACTTC.

The table lists this clonotype with many counts. This rearrangement joins TRBV5-1 to TRBJ2-2, with 8 bases identical to TRBD1. CDR1 SGHRS and CDR2 YFSETQ come from the germline V gene. There are 16 residues in the CDR3. J was trimmed by 1 base and V by 4 bases; bases with no gene match: 6. CDR3 in amino acids: CASSTTGTGNTGELFF. Written as DNA, the CDR3 is TGCGCCAGCAGCACCACCGGGACAGGGAACACCGGGGAGCTGTTTTTT.